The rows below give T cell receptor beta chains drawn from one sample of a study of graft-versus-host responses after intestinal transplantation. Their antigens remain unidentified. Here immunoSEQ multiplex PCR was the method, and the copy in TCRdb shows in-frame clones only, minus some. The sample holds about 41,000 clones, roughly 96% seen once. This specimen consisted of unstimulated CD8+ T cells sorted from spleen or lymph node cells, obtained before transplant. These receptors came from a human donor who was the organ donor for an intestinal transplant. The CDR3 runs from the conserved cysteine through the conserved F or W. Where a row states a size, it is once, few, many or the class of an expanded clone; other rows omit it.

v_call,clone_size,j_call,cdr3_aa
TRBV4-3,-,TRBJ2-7,CASSQGRDRVYF
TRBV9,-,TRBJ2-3,CASSPPGTGVWAQYF
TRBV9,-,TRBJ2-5,CASSEGTSGQETQYF
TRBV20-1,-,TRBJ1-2,CRLYRGSGYTF
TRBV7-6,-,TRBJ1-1,CASSLVDGNFEAFF
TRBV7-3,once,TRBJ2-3,CASSTTGLSTDTQYF
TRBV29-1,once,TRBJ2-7,CSVEGNYEQYF
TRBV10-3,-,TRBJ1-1,CAISGGREEGVLAFF
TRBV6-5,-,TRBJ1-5,CASSYPDTSNQPQHF
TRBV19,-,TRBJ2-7,CAGSTLVAGDPYEQYF
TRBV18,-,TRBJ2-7,CASSRYWGFYEQYF
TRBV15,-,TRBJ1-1,CATSATVMNTEAFF
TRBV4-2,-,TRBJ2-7,CASSQVDRGHEQYF
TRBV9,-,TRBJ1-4,CASSVEGATNEKLFF